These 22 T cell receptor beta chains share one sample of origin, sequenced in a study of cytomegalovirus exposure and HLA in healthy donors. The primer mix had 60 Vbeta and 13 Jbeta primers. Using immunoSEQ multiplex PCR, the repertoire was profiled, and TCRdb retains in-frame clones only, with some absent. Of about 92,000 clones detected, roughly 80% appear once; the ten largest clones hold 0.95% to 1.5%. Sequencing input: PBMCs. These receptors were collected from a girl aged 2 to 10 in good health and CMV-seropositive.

The CDR3 DNA follows: TGTGCCAGCAGTTACTCGAAAAGTAGATCACCCCTCCACTTT. Its protein is CASSYSKSRSPLHF. This sequence joins TRBV6-5 and TRBJ1-6; D gene unclear. CDR1 is MNHEY, CDR2 SVGAGI, per germline. Deletions cut 0 bases from V and 10 bases from J, with 10 bases between. This CDR3 contains 14 residues.

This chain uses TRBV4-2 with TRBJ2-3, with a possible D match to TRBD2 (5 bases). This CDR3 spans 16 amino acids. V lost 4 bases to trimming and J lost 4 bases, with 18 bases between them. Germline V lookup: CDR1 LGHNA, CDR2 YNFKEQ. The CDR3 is CASSRLRGFLPDTQYF. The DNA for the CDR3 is TGTGCCAGCAGCCGGCTCCGGGGTTTTCTCCCAGATACGCAGTATTTT.

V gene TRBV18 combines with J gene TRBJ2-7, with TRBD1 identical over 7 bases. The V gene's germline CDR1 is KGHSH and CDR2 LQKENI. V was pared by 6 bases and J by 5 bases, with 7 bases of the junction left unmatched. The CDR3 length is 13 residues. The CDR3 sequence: CASSSDRAHEQYF. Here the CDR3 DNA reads TGTGCCAGCTCGTCCGACAGGGCGCACGAGCAGTACTTC.

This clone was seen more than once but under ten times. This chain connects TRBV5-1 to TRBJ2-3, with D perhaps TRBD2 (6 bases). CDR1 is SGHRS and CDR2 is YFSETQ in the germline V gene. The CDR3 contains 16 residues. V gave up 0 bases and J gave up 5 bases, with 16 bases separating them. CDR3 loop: CASSLDLPAGRDTQYF. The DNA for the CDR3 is TGCGCCAGCAGCTTGGATTTACCCGCGGGGAGAGATACGCAGTATTTT.

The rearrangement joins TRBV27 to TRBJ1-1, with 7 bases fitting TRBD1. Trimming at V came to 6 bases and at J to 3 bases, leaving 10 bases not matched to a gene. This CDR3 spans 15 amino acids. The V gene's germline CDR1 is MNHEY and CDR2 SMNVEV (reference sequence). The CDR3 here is CASRSPGRGYTEAFF. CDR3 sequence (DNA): TGTGCCAGCAGATCACCGGGCAGGGGGTACACTGAAGCTTTCTTT.

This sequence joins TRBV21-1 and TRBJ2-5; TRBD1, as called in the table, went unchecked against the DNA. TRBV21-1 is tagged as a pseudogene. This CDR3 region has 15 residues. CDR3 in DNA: TGTGCCAGCAGCCACGGGACAGGCCCGTATTGGACCCAGTACTTC. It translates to CASSHGTGPYWTQYF.

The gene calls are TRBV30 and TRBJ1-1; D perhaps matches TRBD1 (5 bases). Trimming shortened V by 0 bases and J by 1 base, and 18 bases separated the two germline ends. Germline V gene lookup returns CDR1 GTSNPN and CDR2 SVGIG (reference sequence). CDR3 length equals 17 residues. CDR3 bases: TGTGCCTGGAGTGTATTTCGAGGGGCGCGGGAGAACACTGAAGCTTTCTTT. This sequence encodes CAWSVFRGARENTEAFF.

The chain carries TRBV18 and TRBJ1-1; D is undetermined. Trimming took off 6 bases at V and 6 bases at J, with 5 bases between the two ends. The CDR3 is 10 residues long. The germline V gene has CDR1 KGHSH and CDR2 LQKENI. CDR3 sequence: CASSSPEAFF. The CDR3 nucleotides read TGTGCCAGCTCGAGCCCTGAAGCTTTCTTT. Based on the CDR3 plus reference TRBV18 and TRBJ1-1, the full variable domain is NAGVMQNPRHLVRRRGQEARLRCSPMKGHSHVYWYRQLPEEGLKFMVYLQKENIIDESGMPKERFSAEFPKEGPSILRIQQVVRGDSAAYFCASSSPEAFFGQGTRLTVV.

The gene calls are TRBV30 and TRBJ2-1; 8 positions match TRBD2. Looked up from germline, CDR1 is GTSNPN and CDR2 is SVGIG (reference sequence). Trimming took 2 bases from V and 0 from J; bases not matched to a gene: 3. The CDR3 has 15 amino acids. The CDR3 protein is CAWSTGTSSYNEQFF. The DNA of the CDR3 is TGTGCCTGGAGTACCGGGACTAGCTCCTACAATGAGCAGTTCTTC. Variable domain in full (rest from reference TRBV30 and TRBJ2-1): SQTIHQWPATLVQPVGSPLSLECTVEGTSNPNLYWYRQAAGRGLQLLFYSVGIGQISSEVPQNLSASRPQDRQFILSSKKLLLSDSGFYLCAWSTGTSSYNEQFFGPGTRLTVL.

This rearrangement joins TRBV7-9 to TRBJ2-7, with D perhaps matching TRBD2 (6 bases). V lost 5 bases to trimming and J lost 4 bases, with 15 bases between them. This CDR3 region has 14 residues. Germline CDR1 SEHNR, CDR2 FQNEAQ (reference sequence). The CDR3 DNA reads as TGTGCCAGCAGCGGGACTCTTGGAGGGTACGAGCAGTACTTC. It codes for CASSGTLGGYEQYF.

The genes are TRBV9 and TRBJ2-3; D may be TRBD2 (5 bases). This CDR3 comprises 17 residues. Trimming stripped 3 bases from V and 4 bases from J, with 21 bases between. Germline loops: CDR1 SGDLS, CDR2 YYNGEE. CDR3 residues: CASSAHMPSRAADTQYF. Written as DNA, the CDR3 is TGTGCCAGCAGCGCCCACATGCCGTCGAGGGCAGCAGATACGCAGTATTTT.

For the CDR3, the DNA is TGTGCCAGCTGTGCAATGGACACGGCCAAGTTTTACACCTTC. Protein product: CASCAMDTAKFYTF. The rearrangement uses TRBV2 and TRBJ1-2; D might be TRBD1 (5 bases). Between the trimmed V and J ends, which lost 8 bases and 11 bases, there was a span of 24 bases. This CDR3 is 14 amino acids long. Germline values: CDR1 SNHLY, CDR2 FYNNEI.

Written as DNA, the CDR3 is TGTGCCAGCAGCCTTTCAAAGACAGGCCCTCCCGCGGGAGCTTTCTTT. Its protein product is CASSLSKTGPPAGAFF. V and J are TRBV28 and TRBJ1-1; tentatively, D is TRBD1 (6 bases). Germline CDR1 and CDR2: MDHEN and SYDVKM. Trimming left V 6 bases short and J 10 bases short, with 27 bases between. This CDR3 is built from 16 residues.

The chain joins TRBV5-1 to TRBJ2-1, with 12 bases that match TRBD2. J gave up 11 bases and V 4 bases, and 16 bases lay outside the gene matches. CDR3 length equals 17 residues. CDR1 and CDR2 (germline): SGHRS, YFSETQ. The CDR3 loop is CASSPPRLAGEGGQQFF. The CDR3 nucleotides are TGCGCCAGCAGCCCCCCCCGACTAGCGGGAGAAGGCGGCCAGCAGTTCTTC. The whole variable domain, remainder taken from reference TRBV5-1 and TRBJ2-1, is KAGVTQTPRYLIKTRGQQVTLSCSPISGHRSVSWYQQTPGQGLQFLFEYFSETQRNKGNFPGRFSGRQFSNSRSEMNVSTLELGDSALYLCASSPPRLAGEGGQQFFGPGTRLTVL.

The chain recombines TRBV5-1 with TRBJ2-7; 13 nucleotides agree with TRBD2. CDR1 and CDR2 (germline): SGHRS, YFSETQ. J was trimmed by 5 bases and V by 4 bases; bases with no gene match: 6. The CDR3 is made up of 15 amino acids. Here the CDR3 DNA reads TGCGCCAGCAGCCTGGGACTAGCGGGACGGGACGAGCAGTACTTC. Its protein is CASSLGLAGRDEQYF.

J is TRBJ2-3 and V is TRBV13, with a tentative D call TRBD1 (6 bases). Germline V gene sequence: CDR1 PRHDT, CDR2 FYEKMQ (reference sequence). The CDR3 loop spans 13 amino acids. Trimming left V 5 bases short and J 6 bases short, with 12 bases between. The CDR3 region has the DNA TGTGCCAGCAGCGGCAGGGGATACGATACGCAGTATTTT. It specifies CASSGRGYDTQYF.

As DNA, the CDR3 is TGTGCCATCAGTGGGGGACAGGGGAGGGAAGCTTTCTTT. Amino acids: CAISGGQGREAFF. The V call is TRBV10-3, the J call TRBJ1-1, with TRBD1 identical over 10 bases. The CDR3 is made up of 13 amino acids. CDR1 is ENHRY, CDR2 SYGVKD, per germline. Unmatched junction bases numbered 4, after V lost 4 bases and J lost 8 bases.

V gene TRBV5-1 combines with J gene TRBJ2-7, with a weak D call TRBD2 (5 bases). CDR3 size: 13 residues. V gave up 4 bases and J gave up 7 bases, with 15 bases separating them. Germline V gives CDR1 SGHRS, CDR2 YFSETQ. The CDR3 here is CASSPAPWEEQYF. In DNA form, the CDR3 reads TGCGCCAGCAGCCCGGCCCCGTGGGAGGAGCAGTACTTC.

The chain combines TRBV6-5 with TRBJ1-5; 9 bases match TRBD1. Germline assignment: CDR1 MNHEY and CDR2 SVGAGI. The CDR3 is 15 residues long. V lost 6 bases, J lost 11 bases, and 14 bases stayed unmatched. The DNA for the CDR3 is TGTGCCAGCAGACAGGACAGGGGCCACCTAAGGACCCAGCATTTT. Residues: CASRQDRGHLRTQHF.

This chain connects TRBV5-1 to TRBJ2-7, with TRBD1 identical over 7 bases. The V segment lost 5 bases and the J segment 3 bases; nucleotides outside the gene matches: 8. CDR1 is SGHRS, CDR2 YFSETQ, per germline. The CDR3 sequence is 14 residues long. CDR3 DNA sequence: TGCGCCAGCAGACAAGGACAGGCTCTCTACGAGCAGTACTTC. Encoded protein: CASRQGQALYEQYF.

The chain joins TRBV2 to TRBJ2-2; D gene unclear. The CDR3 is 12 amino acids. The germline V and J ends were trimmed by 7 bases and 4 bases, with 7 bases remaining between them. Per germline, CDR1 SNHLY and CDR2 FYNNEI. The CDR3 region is CASKESTGELFF. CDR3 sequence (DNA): TGTGCCAGCAAGGAGTCCACCGGGGAGCTGTTTTTT.

CDR3 residues: CASSQDSSGADEQYF. The CDR3, as DNA: TGCGCCAGCAGCCAAGATTCGTCGGGAGCGGACGAGCAGTACTTC. V usage is TRBV4-3 and J usage is TRBJ2-7, with TRBD2 as a possible D gene (6 bases). The CDR3 runs to 15 residues. Trimming took 0 bases from V and 5 from J, leaving 14 bases between them. CDR1 is LGHNA and CDR2 is YSLEER in the germline V gene.